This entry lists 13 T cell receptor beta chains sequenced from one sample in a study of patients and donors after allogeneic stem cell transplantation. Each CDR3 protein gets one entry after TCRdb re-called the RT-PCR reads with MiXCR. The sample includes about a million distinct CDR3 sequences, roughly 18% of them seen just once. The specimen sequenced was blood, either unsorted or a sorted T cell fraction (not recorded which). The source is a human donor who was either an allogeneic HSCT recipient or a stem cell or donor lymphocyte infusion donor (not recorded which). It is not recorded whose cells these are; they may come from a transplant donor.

The CDR3 protein is CSASWGETQYF. The DNA for the CDR3 is TGCAGTGCTAGTTGGGGAGAGACCCAGTACTTC. The V call is TRBV20-1, the J call TRBJ2-5, with D hard to call. This CDR3 is built from 11 residues. The germline V gene encodes CDR1 DFQATT and CDR2 SNEGSKA (reference sequence). V lost 3 bases and J 4 bases, leaving 6 bases between the germline ends.

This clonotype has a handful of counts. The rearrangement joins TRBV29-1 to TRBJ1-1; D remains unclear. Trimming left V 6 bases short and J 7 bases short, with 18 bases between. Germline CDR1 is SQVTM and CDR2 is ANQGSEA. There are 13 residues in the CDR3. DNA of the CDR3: TGCAGCGTCTACCGTCAAAGGGCGGGTGAAGCTTTCTTT. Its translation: CSVYRQRAGEAFF.

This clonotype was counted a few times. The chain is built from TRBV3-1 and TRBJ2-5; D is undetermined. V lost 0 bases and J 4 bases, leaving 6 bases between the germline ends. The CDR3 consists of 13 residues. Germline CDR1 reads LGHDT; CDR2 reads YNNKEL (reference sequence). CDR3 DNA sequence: TGTGCCAGCAGCCAAGATTTTGGAGAGACCCAGTACTTC. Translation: CASSQDFGETQYF.

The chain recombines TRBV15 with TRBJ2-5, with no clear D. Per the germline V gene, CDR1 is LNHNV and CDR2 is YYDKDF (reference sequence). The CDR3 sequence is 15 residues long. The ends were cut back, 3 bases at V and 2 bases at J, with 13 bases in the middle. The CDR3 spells CATSSVAAEQETQYF. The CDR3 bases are TGTGCCACCAGCAGTGTGGCGGCCGAACAAGAGACCCAGTACTTC.

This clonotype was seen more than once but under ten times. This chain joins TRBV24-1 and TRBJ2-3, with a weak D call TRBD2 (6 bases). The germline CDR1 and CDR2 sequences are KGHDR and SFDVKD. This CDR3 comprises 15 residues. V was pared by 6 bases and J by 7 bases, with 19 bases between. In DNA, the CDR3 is TGTGCCACCAGTAGCCGGGACTCGCTAATGTATACGCAGTATTTT. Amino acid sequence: CATSSRDSLMYTQYF.

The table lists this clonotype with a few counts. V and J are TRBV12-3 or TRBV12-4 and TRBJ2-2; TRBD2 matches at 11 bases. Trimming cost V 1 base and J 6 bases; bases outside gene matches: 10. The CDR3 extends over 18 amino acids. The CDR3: CASSLERKTSGVAGELFF. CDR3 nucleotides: TGTGCCAGCAGTTTAGAAAGAAAGACTAGCGGGGTAGCCGGGGAGCTGTTTTTT.

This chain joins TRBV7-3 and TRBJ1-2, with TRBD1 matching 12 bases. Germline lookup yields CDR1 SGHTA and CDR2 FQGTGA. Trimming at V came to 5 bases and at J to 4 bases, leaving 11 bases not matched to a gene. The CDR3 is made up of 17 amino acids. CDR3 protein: CASSPIPRDRGPYGYTF. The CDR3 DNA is TGTGCCAGCAGCCCCATTCCTCGGGACAGGGGGCCCTATGGCTACACCTTC. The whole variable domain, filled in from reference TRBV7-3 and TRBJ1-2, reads GAGVSQTPSNKVTEKGKYVELRCDPISGHTALYWYRQSLGQGPEFLIYFQGTGAADDSGLPNDRFFAVRPEGSVSTLKIQRTERGDSAVYLCASSPIPRDRGPYGYTFGSGTRLTVV.

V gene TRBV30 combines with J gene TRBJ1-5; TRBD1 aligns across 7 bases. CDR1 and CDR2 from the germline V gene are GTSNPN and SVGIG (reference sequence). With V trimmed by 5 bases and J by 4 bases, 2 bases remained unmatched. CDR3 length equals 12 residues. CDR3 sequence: CAWAGGNQPQHF. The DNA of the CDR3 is TGTGCCTGGGCAGGGGGTAATCAGCCCCAGCATTTT.

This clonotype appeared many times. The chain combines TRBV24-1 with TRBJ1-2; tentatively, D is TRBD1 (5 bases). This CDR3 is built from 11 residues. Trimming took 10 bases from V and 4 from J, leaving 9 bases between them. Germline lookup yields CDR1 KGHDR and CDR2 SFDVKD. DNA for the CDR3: TGTGCCACAGACAGCGGCTATGGCTACACCTTC. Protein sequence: CATDSGYGYTF.

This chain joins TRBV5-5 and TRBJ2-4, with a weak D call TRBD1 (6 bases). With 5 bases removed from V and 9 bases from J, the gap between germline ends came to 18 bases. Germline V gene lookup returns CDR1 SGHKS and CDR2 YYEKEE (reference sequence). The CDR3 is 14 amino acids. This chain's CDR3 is CASSRGWGLGIQYF. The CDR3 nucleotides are TGTGCCAGCAGTCGAGGGTGGGGGCTCGGCATTCAGTACTTC.

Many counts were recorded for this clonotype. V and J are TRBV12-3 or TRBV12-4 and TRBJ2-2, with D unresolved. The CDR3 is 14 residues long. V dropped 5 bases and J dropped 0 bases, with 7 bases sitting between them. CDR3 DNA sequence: TGTGCCAGCAGTCCGACTTCGAACACCGGGGAGCTGTTTTTT. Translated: CASSPTSNTGELFF.

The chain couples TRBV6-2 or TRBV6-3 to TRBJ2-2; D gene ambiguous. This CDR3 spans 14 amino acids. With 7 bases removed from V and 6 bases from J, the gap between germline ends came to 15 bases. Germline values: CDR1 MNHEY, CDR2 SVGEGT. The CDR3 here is CASTKGLSPGELFF. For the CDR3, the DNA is TGTGCCAGCACCAAGGGCCTCAGTCCCGGGGAGCTGTTTTTT.

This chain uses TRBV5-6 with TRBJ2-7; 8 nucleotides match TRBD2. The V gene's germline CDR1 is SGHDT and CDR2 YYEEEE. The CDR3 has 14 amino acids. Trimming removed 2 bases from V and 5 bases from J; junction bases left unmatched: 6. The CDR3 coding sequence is TGTGCCAGCAGCTTCGGGGGGGCCACCCACGAGCAGTACTTC. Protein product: CASSFGGATHEQYF. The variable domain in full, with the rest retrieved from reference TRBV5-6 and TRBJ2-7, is DAGVTQSPTHLIKTRGQQVTLRCSPKSGHDTVSWYQQALGQGPQFIFQYYEEEERQRGNFPDRFSGHQFPNYSSELNVNALLLGDSALYLCASSFGGATHEQYFGPGTRLTVT.